Listed below are T cell receptor beta chains from one sample, sequenced in a study. Using its own MiXCR run on the RT-PCR reads, TCRdb lists one record per CDR3 protein. The sample consists of 650,000 to 800,000 distinct CDR3 sequences, approximately 14% of them appearing once. Sequenced sample: memory CD4+ T cells from blood. All receptors derive from a female donor in good health, serving as a healthy control. The CDR3 runs from the conserved cysteine through the conserved F or W. The D gene is left open where the match is weak. Size is omitted from some rows. Given values are once, few, many or a class for expanded clones.

d_call j_call clone_size v_call cdr3_aa cdr3_nt
TRBD2 TRBJ2-7 . TRBV7-2 CASSLGHSGSPYEQYF TGTGCCAGCAGCTTAGGGCATAGCGGGAGTCCCTACGAGCAGTACTTC
TRBD2 TRBJ2-3 . TRBV6-2/TRBV6-3 CASSLSRAGGADTQYF TGTGCCAGCAGTTTATCTAGAGCGGGGGGTGCAGATACGCAGTATTTT
. TRBJ2-7 many TRBV4-3 CASSQDPGGGGEQYF TGCGCCAGCAGCCAAGATCCGGGAGGGGGCGGAGAGCAGTACTTC
. TRBJ1-1 few TRBV5-1 CASSLQGRQDTEAFF TGCGCCAGCAGCTTGCAGGGCCGGCAAGATACTGAAGCTTTCTTT
. TRBJ2-1 many TRBV12-3/TRBV12-4 CASNSGYNEQFF TGTGCCAGCAACTCAGGATACAATGAGCAGTTCTTC
. TRBJ1-2 . TRBV10-3 CATAPGGRGGYTF TGTGCCACAGCCCCGGGCGGGAGGGGTGGCTACACCTTC
. TRBJ2-5 . TRBV27 CASSFDRLSTLETRYF TGTGCCAGCAGTTTCGATCGTTTGAGCACTCTGGAGACCCGGTACTTC
TRBD2 TRBJ2-3 . TRBV28 CASSPPRDYTDTQYF TGTGCCAGCAGCCCTCCGAGGGACTACACAGATACGCAGTATTTT
. TRBJ1-2 . TRBV3-1 CASSQIDIQGNGYTF TGTGCCAGCAGCCAAATCGATATACAGGGTAATGGCTACACCTTC
. TRBJ2-3 . TRBV2 CASMDSNTDTQYF TGTGCCAGCATGGACAGTAACACAGATACGCAGTATTTT
TRBD1 TRBJ2-7 few TRBV5-1 CASTPQGAYEQYF TGCGCCAGCACACCACAGGGGGCCTACGAGCAGTACTTC
. TRBJ2-2 many TRBV12-3/TRBV12-4 CASSFTVTGELFF TGTGCCAGCAGTTTTACGGTCACCGGGGAGCTGTTTTTT
. TRBJ2-2 . TRBV7-2 CASSTRTAAGELFF TGTGCCAGCAGCACCCGGACTGCGGCCGGGGAGCTGTTTTTT
. TRBJ2-4 few TRBV4-3 CASSQEMGIAKNIQYF TGCGCCAGCAGCCAAGAAATGGGGATAGCCAAAAACATTCAGTACTTC
. TRBJ1-5 many TRBV12-3/TRBV12-4 CASSLGQQNQPQHF TGTGCCAGCAGTTTAGGGCAGCAGAATCAGCCCCAGCATTTT
TRBD2 TRBJ2-2 . TRBV2 CASSYHSGSGAGELFF TGTGCCAGCAGTTACCATAGCGGGAGTGGGGCCGGGGAGCTGTTTTTT
. TRBJ2-7 many TRBV20-1 CSARGRYEQYF TGCAGTGCTAGAGGACGCTACGAGCAGTACTTC